One and the same sample provided the 14 T cell receptor beta chains below, sequenced in a study of T cells in Graves' hyperthyroidism and ophthalmopathy. Amplified TCR beta CDR3 regions came from RNA transcripts. First-round RT-PCR targeting the TCR CDR3 was performed with the HTBI primer set. MiXCR, run by TCRdb on the multiplex PCR reads, gives a single entry per CDR3 protein. The sample lists fewer than 800,000 distinct CDR3 sequences, approximately 16% occurring once. The specimen sequenced was blood. These TCRs come from a man younger than 35 with Graves' hyperthyroidism.

V usage is TRBV24-1 and J usage is TRBJ1-2; D is undetermined. Germline loops: CDR1 KGHDR, CDR2 SFDVKD. The length of the CDR3 is 13 residues. Deletions cut 0 bases from V and 3 bases from J, with 4 bases between. The CDR3 region has the DNA TGTGCCACCAGTGATTTGGAGGACTATGGCTACACCTTC. This translates into CATSDLEDYGYTF.

This chain links TRBV14 with TRBJ2-7; possible D gene TRBD2, 5 bases. This CDR3 is 16 amino acids long. CDR1 SGHDN and CDR2 FVKESK come from the germline V gene. Trimming stripped 1 base from V and 0 bases from J, with 13 bases between. The CDR3 reads CASSQGSGEYSYEQYF. CDR3 nucleotides: TGTGCCAGCAGCCAAGGGTCCGGGGAATACTCCTACGAGCAGTACTTC.

This clonotype was observed a few times. The chain couples TRBV28 to TRBJ1-4; D is uncertain. The length of the CDR3 is 11 residues. With 5 bases removed from V and 10 bases from J, the gap between germline ends came to 8 bases. CDR1 is MDHEN, CDR2 SYDVKM, per germline. This CDR3 is CASSAQAKLFF. The CDR3 DNA reads TGTGCCAGCAGTGCCCAGGCAAAACTGTTTTTT.

V is TRBV30 and J is TRBJ2-7, with 10 bases identical to TRBD1. Trimming at V came to 6 bases and at J to 3 bases, leaving 8 bases not matched to a gene. The V gene's germline CDR1 is GTSNPN and CDR2 SVGIG (reference sequence). The CDR3 is 14 amino acids. The CDR3 spells CACLPGTGVYEQYF. In nucleotides, the CDR3 is TGTGCCTGTTTACCCGGGACAGGGGTCTACGAGCAGTACTTC.

This clonotype has ten or more counts. The chain combines TRBV20-1 with TRBJ2-3, with D unresolved. The CDR3 is 13 amino acids. V was pared by 7 bases and J by 0 bases, with 11 bases between. In germline, CDR1 is DFQATT, CDR2 SNEGSKA (reference sequence). DNA for the CDR3: TGCAGTGTGTTGGCGGAGAGCACAGATACGCAGTATTTT. As protein: CSVLAESTDTQYF.

This clonotype turned up a few times. The V and J genes are TRBV29-1 and TRBJ2-7; D not resolved. The V gene lost 3 bases and the J gene lost 0 bases, with 24 bases spanning the gap. Germline CDR1 is SQVTM and CDR2 is ANQGSEA. CDR3 length equals 18 residues. The CDR3 region has the DNA TGCAGCGTTGACGGGTTCTCGGCAAACACCGCCAGCTCCTACGAGCAGTACTTC. This codes for CSVDGFSANTASSYEQYF.

This clonotype has a count of ten or more. In DNA form, the CDR3 reads TGTGCCAGCAGCACCAGACAGGCCGGGGAGCTGTTTTTT. It encodes CASSTRQAGELFF. The gene calls are TRBV11-2 and TRBJ2-2; a possible D gene is TRBD1 (6 bases). In germline, CDR1 is SGHAT, CDR2 FQNNGV. Trimming stripped 5 bases from V and 6 bases from J, with 10 bases between. The CDR3 spans 13 residues. Filled out from reference TRBV11-2 and TRBJ2-2, the complete variable domain reads EAGVAQSPRYKIIEKRQSVAFWCNPISGHATLYWYQQILGQGPKLLIQFQNNGVVDDSQLPKDRFSAERLKGVDSTLKIQPAKLEDSAVYLCASSTRQAGELFFGEGSRLTVL.

This chain joins TRBV27 and TRBJ2-3, with 7 positions matching TRBD2. Losses at the gene ends were 7 bases for V and 2 bases for J; bases not matched to a gene: 15. The CDR3 has 17 amino acids. Germline V gene sequence: CDR1 MNHEY, CDR2 SMNVEV (reference sequence). The CDR3 coding sequence is TGTGCCAGCACCCTTTGGGCGGGAGCACATCCCACAGATACGCAGTATTTT. Its protein is CASTLWAGAHPTDTQYF.

About this clonotype: A much more abundant neighbour one base away suggests this may be a read error. The chain combines TRBV6-1 with TRBJ1-5; D perhaps matches TRBD1 (5 bases). V gave up 11 bases and J gave up 3 bases, with 17 bases separating them. From germline, CDR1 is MNHNS and CDR2 SASEGT. This CDR3 spans 14 amino acids. The CDR3, as DNA: TGTGCCTGCACCAAACGGGGGGACAATCAGCCCCAGCATTTT. This gives the protein CACTKRGDNQPQHF.

This clonotype has at least ten counts. The chain has TRBV28 and TRBJ2-7; TRBD1 agrees at 8 bases. CDR3 length: 15 amino acids. In germline, CDR1 is MDHEN, CDR2 SYDVKM. V lost 6 bases to trimming and J lost 2 bases; unmatched junction nucleotides: 9. The DNA of the CDR3 is TGTGCCAGCAGCCGATGGACAGGGTCGCCCTACGAGCAGTACTTC. Amino acid sequence: CASSRWTGSPYEQYF.

The chain uses TRBV7-9 and TRBJ2-1; the D is unclear. Germline-derived CDR1 and CDR2 are SEHNR and FQNEAQ (reference sequence). V was cut by 0 bases and J by 1 base, with 10 bases left in between. The CDR3 totals 16 residues. The CDR3 DNA sequence: TGTGCCAGCAGCTTAGCCGCCTGGGCGTCCTACAATGAGCAGTTCTTC. This sequence encodes CASSLAAWASYNEQFF. The full variable domain, completed using reference TRBV7-9 and TRBJ2-1, is DTGVSQNPRHKITKRGQNVTFRCDPISEHNRLYWYRQTLGQGPEFLTYFQNEAQLEKSRLLSDRFSAERPKGSFSTLEIQRTEQGDSAMYLCASSLAAWASYNEQFFGPGTRLTVL.

This clonotype has a count of ten or more. The rearrangement joins TRBV12-3 or TRBV12-4 to TRBJ2-2; 7 bases map to TRBD2. With 10 bases clipped from V and 2 bases from J, the junction kept 10 bases outside the gene matches. This CDR3 is 15 amino acids long. The CDR3 bases are TGTGCCATCCCCGGAAGCGGGGTTAACACCGGGGAGCTGTTTTTT. This codes for CAIPGSGVNTGELFF.

The V gene is TRBV10-3, the J gene TRBJ1-1; TRBD1 is a possible D gene (6 bases). The V end lost 7 bases, the J end lost 3 bases, and 12 bases lay between the germline ends. The CDR3 contains 13 residues. Germline V gene data show CDR1 as ENHRY and CDR2 as SYGVKD. For the CDR3, the DNA is TGTGCCATCACGGGGGCCCGGGACACTGAAGCTTTCTTT. As protein: CAITGARDTEAFF.

The V call is TRBV18, the J call TRBJ1-2; no clear D. Trimming pared 2 bases from V and 2 bases from J, leaving 15 bases between. CDR1 is KGHSH, CDR2 LQKENI, per germline. The CDR3 is 16 amino acids. CDR3 nucleotide sequence: TGTGCCAGCTCACCAACAATAAGGACGGAAAACTATGGCTACACCTTC. Translating it yields CASSPTIRTENYGYTF. The complete variable domain, with remaining parts taken from reference TRBV18 and TRBJ1-2, reads NAGVMQNPRHLVRRRGQEARLRCSPMKGHSHVYWYRQLPEEGLKFMVYLQKENIIDESGMPKERFSAEFPKEGPSILRIQQVVRGDSAAYFCASSPTIRTENYGYTFGSGTRLTVV.